The clone carrying this TCR beta chain was recorded at least ten times. TCR cDNA, made by 5'RACE template switching, carried an added universal primer site and UMIs. TCRdb analysed the 5' RACE reads with MiXCR anew, one entry per CDR3 protein. The table includes 250,000 or so distinct CDR3 sequences, approximately 3.6% detected once. This entry belongs to a study of T cells after yellow fever vaccination. V shed 5 bases and J 6 bases; nucleotides not matched to a gene: 9. The CDR3 extends over 14 amino acids. Looked up from germline, CDR1 is DFQATT and CDR2 is SNEGSKA (reference sequence). The material sequenced was PBMCs, taken 15 days after the yellow fever booster vaccination. V and J are TRBV20-1 and TRBJ2-3, with 9 bases matching TRBD1. This receptor was identified in a man between 18 and 35 years old who received the YFV17D yellow fever vaccine. The CDR3 spells CSAGGTGRVDTQYF. The CDR3 DNA reads as TGCAGTGCTGGGGGGACAGGGAGAGTGGATACGCAGTATTTT.